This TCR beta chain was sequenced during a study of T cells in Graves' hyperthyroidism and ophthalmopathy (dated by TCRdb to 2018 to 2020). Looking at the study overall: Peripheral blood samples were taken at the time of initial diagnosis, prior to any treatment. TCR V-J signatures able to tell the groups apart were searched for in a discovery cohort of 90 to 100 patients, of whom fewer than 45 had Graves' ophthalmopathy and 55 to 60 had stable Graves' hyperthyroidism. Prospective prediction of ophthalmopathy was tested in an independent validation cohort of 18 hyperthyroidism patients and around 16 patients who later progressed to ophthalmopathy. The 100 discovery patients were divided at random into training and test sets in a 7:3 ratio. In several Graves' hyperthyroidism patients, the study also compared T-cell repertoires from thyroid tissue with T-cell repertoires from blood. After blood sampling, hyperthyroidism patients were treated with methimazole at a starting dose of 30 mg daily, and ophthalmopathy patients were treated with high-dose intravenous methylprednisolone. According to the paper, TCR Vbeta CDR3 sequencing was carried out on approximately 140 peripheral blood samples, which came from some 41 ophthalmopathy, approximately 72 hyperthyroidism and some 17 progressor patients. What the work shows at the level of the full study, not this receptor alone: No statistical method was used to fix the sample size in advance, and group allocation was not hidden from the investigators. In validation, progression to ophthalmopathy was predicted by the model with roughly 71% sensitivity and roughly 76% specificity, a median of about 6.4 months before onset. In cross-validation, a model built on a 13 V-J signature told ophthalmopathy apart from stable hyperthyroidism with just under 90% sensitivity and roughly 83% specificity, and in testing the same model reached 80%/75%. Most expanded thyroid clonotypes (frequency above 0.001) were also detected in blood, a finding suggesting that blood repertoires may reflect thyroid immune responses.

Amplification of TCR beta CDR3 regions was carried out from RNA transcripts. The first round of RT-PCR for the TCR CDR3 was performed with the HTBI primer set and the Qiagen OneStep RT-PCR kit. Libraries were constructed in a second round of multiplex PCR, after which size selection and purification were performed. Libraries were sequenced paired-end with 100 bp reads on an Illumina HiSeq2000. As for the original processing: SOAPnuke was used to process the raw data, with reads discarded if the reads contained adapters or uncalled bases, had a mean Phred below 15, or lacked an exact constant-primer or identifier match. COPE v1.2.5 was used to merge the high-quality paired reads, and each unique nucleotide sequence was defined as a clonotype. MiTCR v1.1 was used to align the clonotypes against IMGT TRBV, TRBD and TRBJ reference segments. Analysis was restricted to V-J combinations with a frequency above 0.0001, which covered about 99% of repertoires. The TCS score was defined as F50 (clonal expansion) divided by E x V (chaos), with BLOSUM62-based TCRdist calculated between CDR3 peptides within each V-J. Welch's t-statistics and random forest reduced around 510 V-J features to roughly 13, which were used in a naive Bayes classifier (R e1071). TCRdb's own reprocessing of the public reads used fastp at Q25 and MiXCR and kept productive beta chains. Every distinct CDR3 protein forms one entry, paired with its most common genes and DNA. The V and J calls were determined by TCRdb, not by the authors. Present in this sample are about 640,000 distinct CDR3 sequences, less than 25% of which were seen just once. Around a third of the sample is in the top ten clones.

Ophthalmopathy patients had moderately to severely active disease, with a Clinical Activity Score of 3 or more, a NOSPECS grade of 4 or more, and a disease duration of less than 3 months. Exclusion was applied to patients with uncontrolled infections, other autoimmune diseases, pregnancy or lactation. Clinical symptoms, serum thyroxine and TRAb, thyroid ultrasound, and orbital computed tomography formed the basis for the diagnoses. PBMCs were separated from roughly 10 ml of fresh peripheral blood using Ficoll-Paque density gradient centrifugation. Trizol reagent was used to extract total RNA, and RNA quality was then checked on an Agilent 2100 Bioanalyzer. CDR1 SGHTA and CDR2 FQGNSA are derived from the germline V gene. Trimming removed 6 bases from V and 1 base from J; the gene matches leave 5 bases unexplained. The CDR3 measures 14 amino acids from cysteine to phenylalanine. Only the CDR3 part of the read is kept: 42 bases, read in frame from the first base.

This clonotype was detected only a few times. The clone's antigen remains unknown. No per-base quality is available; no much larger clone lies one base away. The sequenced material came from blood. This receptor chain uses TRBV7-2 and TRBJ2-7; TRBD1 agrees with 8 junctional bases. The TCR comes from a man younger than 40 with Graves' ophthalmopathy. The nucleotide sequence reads TGTGCCAGCAGGTTCCAGGGGGCTTCCTACGAGCAGTACTTC. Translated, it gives CASRFQGASYEQYF.